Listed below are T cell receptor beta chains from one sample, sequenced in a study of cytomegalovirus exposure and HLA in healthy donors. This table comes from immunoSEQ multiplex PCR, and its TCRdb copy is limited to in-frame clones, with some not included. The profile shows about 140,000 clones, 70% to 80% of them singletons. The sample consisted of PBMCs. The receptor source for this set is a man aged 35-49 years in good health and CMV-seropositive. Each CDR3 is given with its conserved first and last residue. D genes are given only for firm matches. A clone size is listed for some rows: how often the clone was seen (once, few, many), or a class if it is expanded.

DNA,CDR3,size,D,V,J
TGTGCCAGCAGTGGACTAGCGGGCAATGAGCAGTTCTTC,CASSGLAGNEQFF,NA,TRBD2,TRBV28,TRBJ2-1
TGTGCCAGCAGCCCCTCATGGCCCGGAGGTGAAAAACTGTTTTTT,CASSPSWPGGEKLFF,NA,NA,TRBV9,TRBJ1-4
TGCGCCAGCAGTGAGATTTGGGGACAGGGAATGAAGCAGTACTTC,CASSEIWGQGMKQYF,few,TRBD1,TRBV10-1,TRBJ2-7
TGTGCCAGCAGCGTAGGTAGCGGGCAGGCCCATAGAAACTATGGCTACACCTTC,CASSVGSGQAHRNYGYTF,NA,NA,TRBV9,TRBJ1-2
TGTGCCAGCAACGAATCCGGGACAGGCCTTTACACCTTC,CASNESGTGLYTF,NA,TRBD1,TRBV28,TRBJ1-2
TGTGCCAGCAGCCGCCATTACGGCCGGGACAGGGATTACCAAGAGACCCAGTACTTC,CASSRHYGRDRDYQETQYF,NA,TRBD1,TRBV27,TRBJ2-5
TGTGCCAGCAGTTCCGTCGGGTCTCGTCTAGGATCTAAGGAGCAGTTCTTC,CASSSVGSRLGSKEQFF,NA,NA,TRBV27,TRBJ2-1
TGCGCCAGCAGCTTAGTAGCGGCCTCCTACAATGAGCAGTTCTTC,CASSLVAASYNEQFF,NA,NA,TRBV5-1,TRBJ2-1
TGTGCCAGCAGCGTAGTCCCGGGACTAGTCAATGAGCAGTTCTTC,CASSVVPGLVNEQFF,NA,TRBD2,TRBV9,TRBJ2-1
TGTGCCAGCAGCTGGACAGTTCGCAATTCACCCCTCCACTTT,CASSWTVRNSPLHF,NA,NA,TRBV13,TRBJ1-6
TGTGCCAGCAGATTGGACACCAACTACGAGCAGTACTTC,CASRLDTNYEQYF,once,NA,TRBV7-2,TRBJ2-7
TGTGCCAGCAGCGGAAGAACAGGAACAGAGACCCAGTACTTC,CASSGRTGTETQYF,NA,NA,TRBV13,TRBJ2-5
TGTGCCAGCAGCCCCTGGGCAGGGATAGAGACCCAGTACTTC,CASSPWAGIETQYF,once,NA,TRBV11-2,TRBJ2-5
TGTGCCAGCAGCTTAGCGGGAGTTCTCTACGAGCAGTACTTC,CASSLAGVLYEQYF,few,NA,TRBV7-9,TRBJ2-7
TGCGCCAGCAGCCAAGGGGATAGCGGGAGGGGAGAGACCCAGTACTTC,CASSQGDSGRGETQYF,NA,TRBD2,TRBV4-1,TRBJ2-5
TGCGCCAGCAGCTTGGGTGCCTTGTCCGGGGGGCTGTTTTTT,CASSLGALSGGLFF,NA,NA,TRBV5-1,TRBJ2-2
TGCGCCAGCAGGACTTCTAGCGGGAGGGGCGCCGGGGAGCTGTTTTTT,CASRTSSGRGAGELFF,NA,TRBD2,TRBV5-1,TRBJ2-2
TGTGCCAGCAGCTTAGTCTGGGGACTAGCGGGCCCCCCCTACAATGAGCAGTTCTTC,CASSLVWGLAGPPYNEQFF,once,TRBD2,TRBV7-8,TRBJ2-1
TGTGCCAGCAGTCCTGACAGGGTCTATGGCTACACCTTC,CASSPDRVYGYTF,NA,TRBD1,TRBV28,TRBJ1-2
TGTGCCAGCAGTTACCCCCGACAGGGGGCTATAGATACGCAGTATTTT,CASSYPRQGAIDTQYF,NA,TRBD1,TRBV6-6,TRBJ2-3
TGCGCCAGCAGCGTACTGAGCACAGATACGCAGTATTTT,CASSVLSTDTQYF,NA,NA,TRBV10-1,TRBJ2-3
TGTGCCTGGACCGACAACTTTTCTTATGCTTTCTTT,CAWTDNFSYAFF,NA,NA,TRBV30,TRBJ1-1
TGTGCCAGCAGTCTCCCGGTAGGGACAGGTGCTGAAAAACTGTTTTTT,CASSLPVGTGAEKLFF,NA,TRBD1,TRBV5-6,TRBJ1-4
TGTGCCAGCTCACCCCCGGCGGAGTCCTACGAGCAGTACTTC,CASSPPAESYEQYF,few,NA,TRBV18,TRBJ2-7